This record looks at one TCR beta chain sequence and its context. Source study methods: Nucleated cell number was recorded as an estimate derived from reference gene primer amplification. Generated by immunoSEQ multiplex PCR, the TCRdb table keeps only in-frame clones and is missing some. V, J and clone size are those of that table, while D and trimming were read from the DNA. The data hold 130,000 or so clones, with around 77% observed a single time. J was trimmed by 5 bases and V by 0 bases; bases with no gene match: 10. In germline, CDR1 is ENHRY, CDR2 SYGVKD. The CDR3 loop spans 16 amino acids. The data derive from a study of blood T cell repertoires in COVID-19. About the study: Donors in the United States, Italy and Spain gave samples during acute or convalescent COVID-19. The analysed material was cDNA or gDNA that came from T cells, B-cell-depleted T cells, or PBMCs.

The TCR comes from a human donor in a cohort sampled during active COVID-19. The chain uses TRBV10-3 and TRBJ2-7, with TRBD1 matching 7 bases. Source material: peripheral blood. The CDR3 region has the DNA TGTGCCATCAGTGAGTCGAACCTCGGGCAGGGGGACGAGCAGTACTTC. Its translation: CAISESNLGQGDEQYF.